Below, 14 T cell receptor beta chains from the same sample are listed, as sequenced in a study of neurological immune-mediated disorders. The time point: technical triplicate 3. TCRdb re-called the 5' RACE reads through MiXCR, storing one row per CDR3 protein. The table shows more than 25,000 distinct CDR3 sequences, with about 15% occurring only once. The sequenced material came from CD4+ T cells from blood. These TCRs come from a female donor with HTLV-1-associated myelopathy (HAM/TSP).

This clonotype came up many times. The chain couples TRBV20-1 to TRBJ2-1, with D maybe TRBD2 (6 bases). The CDR3 totals 16 residues. V was pared by 4 bases and J by 9 bases, with 25 bases between. From germline, CDR1 is DFQATT and CDR2 SNEGSKA (reference sequence). The CDR3 is CSATPMSGEIVAEQFF. Written as DNA, the CDR3 is TGCAGTGCTACACCGATGTCGGGGGAGATCGTCGCTGAGCAGTTCTTC.

This clonotype occurred many times. The DNA for the CDR3 is TGTGCCAGCAGCCAAGGGCTAGCGGACTACAATGAGCAGTTCTTC. It is translated as CASSQGLADYNEQFF. V and J are TRBV3-1 and TRBJ2-1, with 7 bases lining up with TRBD2. V was clipped by 1 base and J by 3 bases; unmatched bases: 3. Germline CDR1 is LGHDT and CDR2 is YNNKEL (reference sequence). The CDR3 is 15 amino acids.

At least ten counts were recorded for this clonotype. The chain has TRBV6-1 and TRBJ2-5, with D perhaps matching TRBD2 (6 bases). Trimming shortened V by 0 bases and J by 0 bases, and 11 bases separated the two germline ends. Germline loops: CDR1 MNHNS, CDR2 SASEGT. The CDR3 sequence is 16 residues long. As DNA, the CDR3 is TGTGCCAGCAGTGAAGCTCACGGGACTCACCAAGAGACCCAGTACTTC. This gives the protein CASSEAHGTHQETQYF.

The rearrangement joins TRBV6-1 to TRBJ2-2; 7 bases line up with TRBD2. J was trimmed by 4 bases and V by 3 bases; bases with no gene match: 5. The germline V gene encodes CDR1 MNHNS and CDR2 SASEGT. The CDR3 length is 15 residues. The DNA for the CDR3 is TGTGCCAGCAGTGATGTCGGGGGGATCACCGGGGAGCTGTTTTTT. Translated, it gives CASSDVGGITGELFF.

This clonotype rates as medium-sized. The chain is built from TRBV12-3 or TRBV12-4 and TRBJ1-6, with D possibly TRBD1 on 6 matching bases. CDR3 length: 14 residues. V gave up 2 bases and J gave up 8 bases, with 10 bases separating them. The DNA for the CDR3 is TGTGCCAGCAGTTTAACGGGGGGCGATTCACCCCTCCACTTT. Its translation is CASSLTGGDSPLHF.

This chain uses TRBV29-1 with TRBJ2-3, with 8 bases aligning to TRBD1. CDR3 length equals 14 residues. The germline V gene encodes CDR1 SQVTM and CDR2 ANQGSEA. CDR3 in DNA: TGCGTTGTACGTGGCAGGGGGCGCACAGATACGCAGTATTTT. Translation: CVVRGRGRTDTQYF.

This clonotype was counted ten times or more. The chain uses TRBV7-2 and TRBJ2-5, with D hard to call. Trimming pared 2 bases from V and 5 bases from J, leaving 12 bases between. Per the germline V gene, CDR1 is SGHTA and CDR2 is FQGNSA. This CDR3 has 14 residues. For the CDR3, the DNA is TGTGCCAGCAGCTTATCCGGGCGTGGGGAGACCCAGTACTTC. Translation: CASSLSGRGETQYF. Full variable domain (missing parts from reference TRBV7-2 and TRBJ2-5): GAGVSQSPSNKVTEKGKDVELRCDPISGHTALYWYRQSLGQGLEFLIYFQGNSAPDKSGLPSDRFSAERTGGSVSTLTIQRTQQEDSAVYLCASSLSGRGETQYFGPGTRLLVL.

As to this clonotype: The DNA is left out, because the CDR3 cannot be placed on it with certainty; the CDR3 is given as TCRdb lists it. This chain uses TRBV7-2 with TRBJ1-5; the D segment call TRBD1 is taken from the table without a DNA check. The CDR3 is 19 residues long, ends included. Germline loops: CDR1 SGHTA, CDR2 FQGNSA. The CDR3 loop reads CASSFYICSARDPTGPQHF.

This clonotype was counted many times. The chain links TRBV12-3 or TRBV12-4 to TRBJ2-3; D unresolved. This CDR3 comprises 17 residues. V lost 2 bases, J lost 2 bases, and 17 bases lay in between. The DNA of the CDR3 is TGTGCCAGCAGTTTATATACCCTCCCGCATCCCACAGATACGCAGTATTTT. This gives the protein CASSLYTLPHPTDTQYF.

In its sample, this clonotype was seen many times. The V and J genes are TRBV3-1 and TRBJ2-7; D is possibly TRBD1 or TRBD2 (5 bases each). This CDR3 region has 13 residues. Trimming pared 0 bases from V and 6 bases from J, leaving 9 bases between. The germline gives CDR1 LGHDT, CDR2 YNNKEL (reference sequence). CDR3 sequence (DNA): TGTGCCAGCAGCCAAGACCCGGGGCGCGAGCAGTACTTC. Translating gives CASSQDPGREQYF.

This clonotype was recorded many times. The V and J genes are TRBV4-2 and TRBJ2-7; TRBD2 aligns across 9 bases. Germline CDR1 and CDR2: LGHNA and YNFKEQ. The V and J ends lost 4 bases and 4 bases, in that order; junction bases with no gene match: 5. The CDR3 spans 14 residues. The CDR3 DNA reads as TGTGCCAGCAGCCGAAGACTAGCGGAATACGAGCAGTACTTC. Protein sequence: CASSRRLAEYEQYF.

V usage is TRBV20-1 and J usage is TRBJ2-1; no firm D call. V gave up 0 bases and J gave up 0 bases, with 6 bases separating them. Germline V CDR1 and CDR2: DFQATT, SNEGSKA (reference sequence). This CDR3 is built from 14 residues. The CDR3: CSARDPSSYNEQFF. CDR3 nucleotide sequence: TGCAGTGCTAGAGACCCAAGCTCCTACAATGAGCAGTTCTTC.

By share, this clonotype ranks as large. The chain couples TRBV7-2 to TRBJ2-1; TRBD2 matches at 7 bases. There are 14 residues in the CDR3. Germline V CDR1 and CDR2: SGHTA, FQGNSA. The V and J ends lost 2 bases and 9 bases, in that order; junction bases with no gene match: 7. CDR3: CASSLMAGEFEQFF. The CDR3 DNA follows: TGTGCCAGCAGCTTAATGGCGGGAGAGTTTGAGCAGTTCTTC.

The chain employs TRBV7-2 and TRBJ2-7, with D possibly being TRBD2 (5 bases). Germline V gives CDR1 SGHTA, CDR2 FQGNSA. Trimming pared 6 bases from V and 5 bases from J, leaving 23 bases between. The CDR3 extends over 16 amino acids. The CDR3 loop is CASSSLIGLAANEQYF. CDR3 coding DNA: TGTGCCAGCAGTTCCCTCATTGGGCTAGCAGCGAACGAGCAGTACTTC.